These T cell receptor beta chains were read from a single sample in a study of cytomegalovirus exposure and HLA in healthy donors. Using immunoSEQ multiplex PCR, the repertoire was profiled, and TCRdb retains in-frame clones only, with some absent. The sample consists of about 140,000 clones, 70% to 90% of them appearing once. Sample: PBMCs. Receptors were obtained from a man in his fifties in good health and CMV-seronegative. Both conserved end residues are part of each CDR3. Each record gives: D gene, clone size, V gene, J gene, CDR3 protein, CDR3 DNA. The D gene is left open where the match is weak. Some rows mark clone size as missing; the rest say once, few, many or name a class of expanded clone.

-,once,TRBV5-8,TRBJ1-3,CARRAGNTIYF,TGTGCCAGGAGGGCGGGAAACACCATATATTTT
TRBD1,-,TRBV12-5,TRBJ2-3,CASGSDRGPRDTQYF,TGTGCTAGTGGGTCTGACAGGGGGCCGAGGGATACGCAGTATTTT
-,-,TRBV29-1,TRBJ1-2,CSVEYLYGYTF,TGCAGCGTTGAATACTTGTATGGCTACACCTTC
TRBD1,-,TRBV19,TRBJ1-5,CASRTGQGFRNQPQHF,TGTGCCAGTAGAACGGGACAGGGGTTCCGCAATCAGCCCCAGCATTTT
TRBD2,-,TRBV4-2,TRBJ2-5,CASSQESKSGRLGETQYF,TGTGCCAGCAGCCAAGAAAGTAAGAGCGGGAGATTAGGGGAGACCCAGTACTTC
-,-,TRBV28,TRBJ1-1,CASSPDWTVRGVNTEAFF,TGTGCCAGCAGTCCGGATTGGACAGTCAGAGGAGTGAACACTGAAGCTTTCTTT
-,few,TRBV5-1,TRBJ1-2,CASSLEQGNYGYTF,TGCGCCAGCAGCTTGGAGCAGGGGAACTATGGCTACACCTTC
TRBD2,-,TRBV5-4,TRBJ2-3,CASSLAGSGQSTDTQYF,TGTGCCAGCAGCTTGGCGGGTAGCGGGCAGAGCACAGATACGCAGTATTTT
-,-,TRBV19,TRBJ1-5,CASSIDLYGISNQPQHF,TGTGCCAGTAGTATAGATCTATACGGGATTAGCAATCAGCCCCAGCATTTT
TRBD2,-,TRBV19,TRBJ2-2,CASSIAGGGTGELFF,TGTGCCAGTAGTATTGCGGGAGGGGGAACCGGGGAGCTGTTTTTT
TRBD1,-,TRBV5-1,TRBJ2-7,CASSPLAGGREQYF,TGCGCCAGCAGCCCCCTGGCAGGGGGTCGCGAGCAGTACTTC
-,-,TRBV29-1,TRBJ2-7,CSAERGYEQYF,TGCAGCGCCGAAAGGGGCTACGAGCAGTACTTC
-,-,TRBV5-4,TRBJ2-5,CASSLAVSGQETQYF,TGTGCCAGCAGCTTGGCCGTATCAGGGCAGGAGACCCAGTACTTC
-,once,TRBV5-1,TRBJ2-5,CASSLFRDQETQYF,TGCGCCAGCAGCTTGTTCCGGGATCAAGAGACCCAGTACTTC
-,-,TRBV6-6,TRBJ2-1,CASRNQRNEQFF,TGTGCCAGCAGGAACCAGCGCAATGAGCAGTTCTTC
-,-,TRBV5-6,TRBJ1-2,CASSLYSGVGGYTF,TGTGCCAGCAGCTTGTATTCAGGGGTGGGTGGCTACACCTTC
-,-,TRBV9,TRBJ1-4,CASSGSGAGHEKLFF,TGTGCCAGCAGCGGGTCAGGGGCCGGTCATGAAAAACTGTTTTTT
-,-,TRBV19,TRBJ2-3,CASSSPPAGAHTDTQYF,TGTGCCAGTAGTTCCCCACCGGCGGGGGCCCACACAGATACGCAGTATTTT
TRBD1,-,TRBV19,TRBJ2-2,CASSQGTANTGELFF,TGTGCCAGTAGTCAGGGGACAGCGAACACCGGGGAGCTGTTTTTT
-,-,TRBV27,TRBJ2-7,CASSPPWSSYEQYF,TGTGCCAGCAGTCCCCCCTGGAGCTCCTACGAGCAGTACTTC
-,-,TRBV7-3,TRBJ1-2,CASSLKSKITGVYGYTF,TGTGCCAGCAGCTTAAAATCGAAGATCACGGGGGTTTATGGCTACACCTTC
TRBD2,few,TRBV5-1,TRBJ2-7,CASSLGRTSGGLFSYEQYF,TGCGCCAGCAGCTTAGGCCGGACTAGCGGGGGTTTATTCTCCTACGAGCAGTACTTC
-,-,TRBV6-5,TRBJ2-2,CASSSQFTGELFF,TGTGCCAGCAGCTCACAGTTTACCGGGGAGCTGTTTTTT
-,-,TRBV29-1,TRBJ1-5,CSVAGASGRGQPQHF,TGCAGCGTTGCAGGCGCGTCAGGGAGGGGTCAGCCCCAGCATTTT
TRBD2,-,TRBV2,TRBJ2-1,CASTWRGGTSGNEQFF,TGTGCCAGCACGTGGAGGGGGGGGACTAGCGGTAATGAGCAGTTCTTC
TRBD1,-,TRBV28,TRBJ1-3,CASSSQGARNTIYF,TGTGCCAGCAGTTCGCAGGGGGCTAGAAACACCATATATTTT
-,-,TRBV9,TRBJ2-1,CASSPTGFSYNEQFF,TGTGCCAGCAGCCCCACAGGTTTCTCCTACAATGAGCAGTTCTTC
-,-,TRBV6-5,TRBJ2-5,CASSPNRSSGTQYF,TGTGCCAGCAGTCCAAATCGTAGTTCCGGGACCCAGTACTTC
-,few,TRBV5-8,TRBJ1-4,CASSLGGPNEKLFF,TGTGCCAGCAGCTTAGGAGGGCCTAATGAAAAACTGTTTTTT
-,-,TRBV20-1,TRBJ1-2,CSAPQRGNTF,TGCAGTGCTCCACAAAGGGGAAACACCTTC
TRBD1,-,TRBV30,TRBJ1-2,CAWGPPWGQPRGYTF,TGTGCCTGGGGCCCCCCGTGGGGACAGCCACGAGGCTACACCTTC
TRBD1,-,TRBV27,TRBJ2-4,CASSPRQGAARSAKNIQYF,TGTGCCAGCAGCCCTAGACAGGGTGCTGCCCGATCGGCCAAAAACATTCAGTACTTC
-,-,TRBV12-5,TRBJ1-1,CASTYGGGLLNTEAFF,TGTGCTAGTACCTACGGGGGGGGGTTACTGAACACTGAAGCTTTCTTT
TRBD1,once,TRBV10-1,TRBJ2-5,CANGNDGQGLVKTQYF,TGCGCCAATGGGAACGACGGACAGGGGTTAGTAAAGACCCAGTACTTC
-,-,TRBV20-1,TRBJ2-3,CSAKIADTQYF,TGCAGTGCCAAAATAGCAGATACGCAGTATTTT
TRBD1,-,TRBV5-1,TRBJ2-1,CASSQTGASYNEQFF,TGCGCCAGCAGCCAGACAGGGGCCTCCTACAATGAGCAGTTCTTC
-,-,TRBV29-1,TRBJ1-3,CSVEVGQNTIYF,TGCAGCGTTGAAGTAGGACAGAACACCATATATTTT
TRBD1,few,TRBV19,TRBJ1-1,CASSPPSGQGITEAFF,TGTGCCAGTAGTCCTCCTTCGGGACAGGGGATCACTGAAGCTTTCTTT
TRBD2,-,TRBV7-9,TRBJ2-3,CASSPGLGGTDTQYF,TGTGCCAGCAGCCCCGGACTAGGCGGCACAGATACGCAGTATTTT
TRBD1,-,TRBV28,TRBJ1-5,CASSLEQGENQPQHF,TGTGCCAGCAGTTTAGAACAGGGGGAGAATCAGCCCCAGCATTTT
TRBD1,-,TRBV19,TRBJ1-1,CASSISGGRNTEAFF,TGTGCCAGTAGTATCTCAGGGGGGCGCAACACTGAAGCTTTCTTT
TRBD1,-,TRBV6-6,TRBJ1-5,CASSPRDRANQPQHF,TGTGCCAGCAGTCCCCGGGACAGGGCCAATCAGCCCCAGCATTTT
-,-,TRBV10-3,TRBJ2-7,CAISTGGARVYEQYF,TGTGCCATCTCTACTGGGGGCGCCAGGGTATACGAGCAGTACTTC
-,-,TRBV14,TRBJ1-2,CASSQGASNYGYTF,TGTGCCAGCAGCCAAGGGGCTTCTAACTATGGCTACACCTTC
TRBD2,-,TRBV5-1,TRBJ2-5,CASSLTGGGQETQYF,TGCGCCAGCAGTTTAACTGGGGGGGGCCAAGAGACCCAGTACTTC
TRBD2,-,TRBV29-1,TRBJ2-4,CSVLAGTAKNIQYF,TGCAGCGTTTTAGCGGGCACAGCCAAAAACATTCAGTACTTC
-,-,TRBV29-1,TRBJ1-1,CSVEPGTEAFF,TGCAGCGTTGAACCGGGCACTGAAGCTTTCTTT
TRBD2,-,TRBV13,TRBJ2-3,CASSFRREDSRDTQYF,TGTGCCAGCAGCTTTAGGCGGGAGGACTCTCGAGATACGCAGTATTTT
TRBD1,-,TRBV27,TRBJ1-5,CASSFQGASQPQHF,TGTGCCAGCAGTTTCCAGGGGGCATCTCAGCCCCAGCATTTT
TRBD1,-,TRBV7-9,TRBJ2-3,CASNSGQGMMDTQYF,TGTGCCAGCAACTCCGGACAGGGGATGATGGATACGCAGTATTTT